Presented here are 14 T cell receptor beta chains from one specimen sequenced in a study of early T cells in non-severe SARS-CoV-2 infection (dated by TCRdb to 2020 to 2023). Libraries were constructed by 5' RACE. TCRdb shows the sequencer as NextSeq 500. TCRdb reworked the public reads: Q25 trimming with fastp, MiXCR clone assembly, productive beta chains retained. Duplicate CDR3 protein sequences are folded into a single record with the most common DNA and genes. This sample comprises fewer than 75,000 distinct CDR3 sequences, around 21% of them detected only once. Approximately 16% of the sample rests with the top ten. The source was whole blood, collected at baseline. These receptors were obtained from an adult who was a healthcare worker with PCR-confirmed SARS-CoV-2 infection or an uninfected control (not recorded which).

This CDR3 reads CSVEEVKRPGELFF. The CDR3 nucleotides read TGCAGCGTTGAAGAGGTCAAGCGTCCCGGGGAGCTGTTTTTT. V and J are TRBV29-1 and TRBJ2-2; D gene uncertain. The CDR3 is made up of 14 amino acids. The germline CDR1 and CDR2 sequences are SQVTM and ANQGSEA. V dropped 0 bases and J dropped 6 bases, with 11 bases sitting between them.

This clonotype was seen ten or more times. V is TRBV6-1 and J is TRBJ2-3; D unclear. CDR1 MNHNS and CDR2 SASEGT come from the germline V gene. V gave up 7 bases and J gave up 9 bases, with 17 bases separating them. The CDR3 has 13 amino acids. CDR3 in DNA: TGTGCCAGCATCCCGGGTGGTAGGAACACGCAGTATTTT. It yields the protein CASIPGGRNTQYF.

This clonotype was seen only a few times. The chain's CDR3 is CASRPQGVRAEAFF. CDR3 coding DNA: TGTGCCAGCAGGCCGCAGGGGGTGAGGGCTGAAGCTTTCTTT. The chain carries TRBV2 and TRBJ1-1; 7 positions match TRBD1. This CDR3 contains 14 residues. Trimming took 6 bases from V and 6 from J; bases not matched to a gene: 10. Germline-derived CDR1 and CDR2 are SNHLY and FYNNEI.

This chain connects TRBV12-3 or TRBV12-4 to TRBJ2-7; 7 bases align to TRBD2. Germline trimming cut 1 base from V and 5 bases from J; bases unmatched to any gene: 8. This CDR3 is built from 15 residues. In nucleotides, the CDR3 is TGTGCCAGCAGTTTAGGATGGCGGGGGTTCGACGAGCAGTACTTC. Its protein is CASSLGWRGFDEQYF.

The genes are TRBV7-9 and TRBJ1-2; D unresolved. The germline CDR1 and CDR2 sequences are SEHNR and FQNEAQ (reference sequence). V was trimmed by 1 base and J by 4 bases, leaving 10 bases between them. The CDR3 contains 14 residues. The chain's CDR3 is CASSLVAPGYGYTF. CDR3 DNA sequence: TGTGCCAGCAGCTTAGTGGCCCCTGGCTATGGCTACACCTTC.

The rearrangement links TRBV4-1 to TRBJ1-4; D unclear. The V end was cut by 0 bases, the J end by 8 bases, with 16 bases between. Per germline, CDR1 MGHRA and CDR2 YSYEKL. CDR3 length: 16 amino acids. The CDR3 DNA follows: TGCGCCAGCAGCCAAGAGGTGGTCATCTCCGGAGAAAAACTGTTTTTT. Amino acid sequence: CASSQEVVISGEKLFF.

V gene TRBV7-3 combines with J gene TRBJ2-1; 7 bases map to TRBD2. V lost 1 base to trimming and J lost 8 bases; unmatched junction nucleotides: 11. Germline CDR1 and CDR2: SGHTA and FQGTGA. This CDR3 comprises 16 residues. The CDR3 nucleotides are TGTGCCAGCAGCTTAAGCGGGGGATCCCCGGGGCATGAGCAGTTCTTC. This codes for CASSLSGGSPGHEQFF. The full variable domain, completed using reference TRBV7-3 and TRBJ2-1, is GAGVSQTPSNKVTEKGKYVELRCDPISGHTALYWYRQSLGQGPEFLIYFQGTGAADDSGLPNDRFFAVRPEGSVSTLKIQRTERGDSAVYLCASSLSGGSPGHEQFFGPGTRLTVL.

In its sample, this clonotype was seen a few times. This chain joins TRBV2 and TRBJ1-2; D is unresolved. CDR1 is SNHLY, CDR2 FYNNEI, per germline. V lost 1 base to trimming and J lost 8 bases, with 11 bases between them. CDR3 size: 13 residues. The CDR3 DNA is TGTGCCAGCAGTGAAGACCAGGCCCTCGGCTACACCTTC. Translated: CASSEDQALGYTF.

The rearrangement links TRBV3-1 to TRBJ2-2, with D uncertain. The ends were cut back, 0 bases at V and 8 bases at J, with 7 bases in the middle. Germline V lookup: CDR1 LGHDT, CDR2 YNNKEL (reference sequence). This CDR3 has 13 residues. The CDR3 nucleotides read TGTGCCAGCAGCCAAGACGGAGAGGGGGAGCTGTTTTTT. It specifies CASSQDGEGELFF.

V usage is TRBV18 and J usage is TRBJ2-3; 9 bases fit TRBD2. CDR3 length: 17 amino acids. With 0 bases clipped from V and 0 bases from J, the junction kept 4 bases outside the gene matches. CDR1 and CDR2 from the germline V gene are KGHSH and LQKENI. CDR3 sequence (DNA): TGTGCCAGCTCACCACCGGTGACTAGCGGCAGCACAGATACGCAGTATTTT. This sequence encodes CASSPPVTSGSTDTQYF.

J is TRBJ2-3 and V is TRBV4-1; 7 nucleotides line up with TRBD1. V lost 1 base to trimming and J lost 2 bases; unmatched junction nucleotides: 6. CDR3 length equals 16 residues. Germline-derived CDR1 and CDR2 are MGHRA and YSYEKL. The CDR3 spells CASSQGAGGVTDTQYF. Written as DNA, the CDR3 is TGCGCCAGCAGCCAAGGCGCAGGGGGTGTCACAGATACGCAGTATTTT.

This clonotype was seen ten or more times. V usage is TRBV6-1 and J usage is TRBJ2-1, with 12 bases fitting TRBD2. The germline gives CDR1 MNHNS, CDR2 SASEGT. V dropped 4 bases and J dropped 8; count of bases not matched to a gene: 9. This CDR3 spans 16 amino acids. DNA for the CDR3: TGTGCCAGCAGTGGCCTACTAGCGGGGGGAAGGGATGAGCAGTTCTTC. Protein: CASSGLLAGGRDEQFF.

The table lists this clonotype with a few counts. Here the CDR3 reads CASGEGTLRHEQFF. CDR3 DNA: TGTGCCAGCGGGGAGGGGACCTTGCGACATGAGCAGTTCTTC. This rearrangement joins TRBV6-2 or TRBV6-3 to TRBJ2-1; 7 nucleotides agree with TRBD2. Trimming took 8 bases from V and 8 from J; bases not matched to a gene: 12. Germline V gene data show CDR1 as MNHEY and CDR2 as SVGEGT. The CDR3 spans 14 residues.

This clonotype was found a few times. The genes are TRBV6-2 or TRBV6-3 and TRBJ2-7, with D uncertain. V lost 8 bases and J 6 bases, leaving 17 bases between the germline ends. Germline V CDR1 and CDR2: MNHEY, SVGEGT. The CDR3 totals 13 residues. The CDR3 DNA reads as TGTGCCAGCCGGCCGGACGGACGAGGCGAGCAGTACTTC. The encoded protein is CASRPDGRGEQYF.